This TCR beta chain is from a study of blood T cell repertoires in COVID-19. Study-wide context: The analysed material was cDNA or gDNA that came from T cells, B-cell-depleted T cells, or PBMCs.

Generated by immunoSEQ multiplex PCR, the TCRdb table keeps only in-frame clones and is missing some. The sample includes 450,000 to 500,000 clones, roughly nine tenths of them seen just once. Losses at the gene ends were 6 bases for V and 4 bases for J; bases not matched to a gene: 8. The CDR3 runs to 15 residues. Per the germline V gene, CDR1 is MNHEY and CDR2 is SVGAGI. The source is an older woman who had recovered from COVID-19. Sequenced input: PBMCs or T cells enriched from blood (not recorded which). The chain uses TRBV6-5 and TRBJ2-2, with 7 nucleotides matching TRBD2. CDR3 sequence: CASRGLVGLTGELFF. CDR3 DNA sequence: TGTGCCAGCAGAGGACTAGTAGGACTCACCGGGGAGCTGTTTTTT.